The 8 T cell receptor beta chains given below trace back to one sample, sequenced in a study of blood T cell repertoires in COVID-19. Here immunoSEQ multiplex PCR was the method, and the copy in TCRdb shows in-frame clones only, minus some. This sample has around 300,000 clones; roughly 90% occur once, and the top ten carry approximately 7.5%. The sequenced sample was peripheral blood. These receptors were collected from a woman under 40 with COVID-19, enrolled during active disease.

The chain employs TRBV27 and TRBJ2-3; TRBD2 is a possible D gene (5 bases). The germline gives CDR1 MNHEY, CDR2 SMNVEV (reference sequence). This CDR3 contains 17 residues. V gave up 3 bases and J gave up 1 base, with 17 bases separating them. The CDR3 sequence: CASSFSPSYLGTDTQYF. CDR3 bases: TGTGCCAGCAGTTTTTCGCCTAGCTACCTCGGCACAGATACGCAGTATTTT.

The rearrangement links TRBV2 to TRBJ2-1; 7 nucleotides match TRBD1. V trimming: 4 bases; J trimming: 4 bases; junction bases outside the gene matches: 10. Looked up from germline, CDR1 is SNHLY and CDR2 is FYNNEI. CDR3 length equals 16 residues. The CDR3 region is CASSAEGRGSYNEQFF. CDR3 nucleotides: TGTGCCAGCAGTGCCGAAGGCAGGGGGAGTTACAATGAGCAGTTCTTC. Full variable domain (outside the CDR3, taken from reference TRBV2 and TRBJ2-1): EPEVTQTPSHQVTQMGQEVILRCVPISNHLYFYWYRQILGQKVEFLVSFYNNEISEKSEIFDDQFSVERPDGSNFTLKIRSTKLEDSAMYFCASSAEGRGSYNEQFFGPGTRLTVL.

The rearrangement links TRBV15 to TRBJ2-1, with D possibly matching TRBD1 (5 bases). The germline gives CDR1 LNHNV, CDR2 YYDKDF (reference sequence). The CDR3 is made up of 17 amino acids. V gave up 3 bases and J gave up 8 bases, with 23 bases separating them. CDR3: CATSRDIPQAVGHEQFF. CDR3 in DNA: TGTGCCACCAGCAGGGACATCCCACAGGCGGTAGGACATGAGCAGTTCTTC.

The chain carries TRBV7-2 and TRBJ1-1; 7 bases line up with TRBD1. Looked up from germline, CDR1 is SGHTA and CDR2 is FQGNSA. Trimming took 1 base from V and 4 from J; bases not matched to a gene: 6. This CDR3 contains 15 residues. The CDR3 spells CASSLGPGQLTEAFF. The CDR3 DNA reads as TGTGCCAGCAGCTTAGGGCCGGGACAGCTCACTGAAGCTTTCTTT.

This sequence joins TRBV6-2 or TRBV6-3 and TRBJ2-4, with TRBD2 matching over 7 bases. The ends lost 2 bases at V and 1 base at J; junction bases unmatched: 5. CDR3 length equals 16 residues. Germline V gene data show CDR1 as MNHEY and CDR2 as SVGEGT. The CDR3: CASSYEGGMAKNIQYF. The DNA for the CDR3 is TGTGCCAGCAGTTACGAGGGAGGGATGGCCAAAAACATTCAGTACTTC.

The gene calls are TRBV9 and TRBJ2-3; weak D call: TRBD1 (5 bases). The CDR3 is made up of 14 amino acids. The germline gives CDR1 SGDLS, CDR2 YYNGEE. V lost 4 bases, J lost 0 bases, and 9 bases lay in between. DNA of the CDR3: TGTGCCAGCAGCCCCCGGACAAGCACAGATACGCAGTATTTT. It is translated as CASSPRTSTDTQYF.

This clone was seen just once. J is TRBJ2-5 and V is TRBV4-3, with D possibly TRBD1 on 5 matching bases. Germline V gene data show CDR1 as LGHNA and CDR2 as YSLEER. Trimming shortened V by 4 bases and J by 1 base, and 10 bases separated the two germline ends. The CDR3 is 14 residues long. The CDR3 reads CASSRGQGQETQYF. The DNA for the CDR3 is TGCGCCAGCAGCCGTGGACAAGGCCAAGAGACCCAGTACTTC.

The chain couples TRBV19 to TRBJ1-5, with TRBD1 matching 8 bases. CDR3 size: 15 residues. Trimming removed 6 bases from V and 0 bases from J; junction bases left unmatched: 4. Germline V lookup: CDR1 LNHDA, CDR2 SQIVND (reference sequence). This chain's CDR3 is CASRGTGYSNQPQHF. CDR3 DNA: TGTGCCAGTAGGGGGACAGGCTATAGCAATCAGCCCCAGCATTTT.